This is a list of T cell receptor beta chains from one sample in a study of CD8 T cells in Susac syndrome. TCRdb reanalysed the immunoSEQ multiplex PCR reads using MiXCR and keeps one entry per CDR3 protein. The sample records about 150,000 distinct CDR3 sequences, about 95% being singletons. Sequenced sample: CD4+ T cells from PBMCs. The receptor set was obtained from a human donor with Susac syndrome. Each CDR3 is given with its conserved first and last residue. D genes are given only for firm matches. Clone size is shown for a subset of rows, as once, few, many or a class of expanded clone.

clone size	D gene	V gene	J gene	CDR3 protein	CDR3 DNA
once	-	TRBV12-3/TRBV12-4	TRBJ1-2	CASSLHNNYGYTF	TGTGCCAGCAGTTTGCACAATAACTATGGCTACACCTTC
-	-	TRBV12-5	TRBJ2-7	CASGLGTGMYF	TGTGCTAGTGGTTTGGGGACTGGGATGTACTTC
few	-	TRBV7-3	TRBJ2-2	CASSPQVGELFF	TGTGCCAGCAGCCCCCAGGTCGGGGAGCTGTTTTTT
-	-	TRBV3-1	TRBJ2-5	CASSRMGQETQYF	TGTGCCAGCAGCCGTATGGGGCAGGAGACCCAGTACTTC
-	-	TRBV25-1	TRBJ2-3	CASSNGDTQYF	TGTGCCAGCAGTAACGGCGATACGCAGTATTTT
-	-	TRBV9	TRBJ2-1	CASSPGGSSYNEQFF	TGTGCCAGCAGCCCTGGGGGGAGCTCCTACAATGAGCAGTTCTTC
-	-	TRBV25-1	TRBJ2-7	CASSDTDTAYEQYF	TGTGCCAGCAGTGACACGGACACCGCCTACGAGCAGTACTTC
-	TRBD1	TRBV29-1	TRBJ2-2	CSVSTGDFGELFF	TGCAGCGTGTCGACAGGGGACTTCGGGGAGCTGTTTTTT
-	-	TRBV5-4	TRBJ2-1	CASSARQYSEQFF	TGTGCCAGCAGCGCCAGACAGTACAGCGAGCAGTTCTTC
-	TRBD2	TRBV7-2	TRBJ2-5	CASSPSGAQETQYF	TGTGCCAGCAGCCCGAGCGGGGCGCAAGAGACCCAGTACTTC
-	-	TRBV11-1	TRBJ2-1	CASSLRGISGGSYNEQFF	TGTGCCAGCAGCTTACGGGGAATCTCCGGGGGCTCCTACAATGAGCAGTTCTTC
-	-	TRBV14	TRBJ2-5	CASTPVRGGTQYF	TGTGCCAGCACCCCTGTGCGTGGTGGGACCCAGTACTTC
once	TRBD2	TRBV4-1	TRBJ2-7	CASSPAAGDEQYF	TGCGCCAGCAGCCCCGCCGCGGGGGACGAGCAGTACTTC
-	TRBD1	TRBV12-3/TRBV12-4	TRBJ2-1	CASSGDRGNEQFF	TGTGCCAGCAGCGGGGACAGGGGAAATGAGCAGTTCTTC
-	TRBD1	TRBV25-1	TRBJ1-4	CASGQGNEKLFF	TGTGCCAGCGGACAGGGGAATGAAAAACTGTTTTTT
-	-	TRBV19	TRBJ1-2	CASSTAGQRDGYTF	TGTGCCAGTAGTACCGCGGGACAAAGAGATGGCTACACCTTC
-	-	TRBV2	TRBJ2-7	CASSDFSQMREQYF	TGTGCCAGCAGTGATTTCTCACAGATGCGGGAGCAGTACTTC
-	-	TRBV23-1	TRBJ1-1	CASRKAFF	TGCGCCTCCCGGAAAGCTTTCTTT
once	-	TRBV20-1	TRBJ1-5	CSARVGFGNQPQHF	TGCAGTGCTAGGGTCGGGTTTGGCAATCAGCCCCAGCATTTT
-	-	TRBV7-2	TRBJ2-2	CASSQEYTGELFF	TGTGCCAGCAGCCAGGAGTATACCGGGGAGCTGTTTTTT
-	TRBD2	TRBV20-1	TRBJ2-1	CSATLGGAYNEQFF	TGCAGTGCTACTCTCGGGGGGGCCTACAATGAGCAGTTCTTC
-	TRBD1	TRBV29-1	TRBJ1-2	CSVEAGGQYGYTF	TGCAGCGTTGAAGCAGGGGGTCAGTATGGCTACACCTTC
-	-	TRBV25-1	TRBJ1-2	CASSESTGNYGYTF	TGTGCCAGCAGTGAGTCGACGGGAAACTATGGCTACACCTTC
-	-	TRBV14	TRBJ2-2	CASSHPYRAGELFF	TGTGCCAGCAGCCATCCCTACCGGGCCGGGGAGCTGTTTTTT
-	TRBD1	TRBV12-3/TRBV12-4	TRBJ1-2	CASRNSDRGWGYTF	TGTGCCAGCAGGAACTCGGACAGGGGTTGGGGCTACACCTTC
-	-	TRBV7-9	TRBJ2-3	CASSFTGNTDTQYF	TGTGCCAGCAGCTTCACGGGAAACACAGATACGCAGTATTTT
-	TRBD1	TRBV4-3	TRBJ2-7	CASSPMMTGGYEQYF	TGCGCCAGCAGCCCAATGATGACAGGGGGGTACGAGCAGTACTTC
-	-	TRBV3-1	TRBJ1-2	CASSRGGNGYTF	TGTGCCAGCAGCCGAGGGGGAAATGGCTACACCTTC
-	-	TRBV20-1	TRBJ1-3	CSAADRSGNTIYF	TGCAGTGCTGCAGACCGCTCTGGAAACACCATATATTTT
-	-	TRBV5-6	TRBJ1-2	CASSFVVQNGYTF	TGTGCCAGCAGCTTTGTGGTACAGAATGGCTACACCTTC